This TCR beta chain was found in a study of T cell responses to AZD1222 COVID-19 vaccine (dated by TCRdb to about 2021). The study in broad terms: AZD1222 recipients whose second dose came at about 4 weeks and those whose second dose came at about 12 weeks were combined into one group, since spike-specific TCR depth and breadth did not differ between the two schedules. Trial participants were enrolled by age into subgroups of 18-55, 56-69 and 70-plus years, and 148, 28 and 57 TCR-sequenced participants, respectively, were included in these subgroups. TCR sequencing was performed for roughly 250 trial participants, of whom some 200 were given two doses of AZD1222 and some 26 were given two doses of MenACWY control vaccine. Study-wide findings and limitations: Spike-specific TCR breadth and depth rose significantly after two AZD1222 doses compared with day 0 and with MenACWY recipients. The whole spike protein was spanned by vaccine-associated CD4 TCRs, and dominant responses were seen in regions 160-218 and 743-854. In the small 56-69-year group, the increase in depth fell short of significance, most likely because of low power. Reportedly, almost half of the unique spike-specific TCRs recognized epitopes lying outside the regions that are mutated in the B.1.351 and B.1.1.7 variants. Participants were mostly white British, with more females than males. The authors suggested clonal diversity may have been underestimated. Because no day 14 peak-response samples were available, repertoires were characterized only after the peak T cell response. Conclusions about previously exposed vaccinees are limited, since just a handful of AZD1222 recipients were seropositive for SARS-CoV-2 at baseline.

The germline V gene yields SGHDT for CDR1 and YYEEEE for CDR2. From the cysteine through the phenylalanine, the CDR3 covers 16 amino acids. Only the CDR3 DNA is retained, 48 bases long and in frame from the first base. The V and J ends are trimmed by 3 bases and 0 bases, leaving 10 bases between them. The CDR3 regions of human TCRbeta chains were subjected to immunosequencing. The study's processing was this. Repertoire TCRs were matched against a reference library of SARS-CoV-2-specific TCRs generated with the MIRA antigen-specificity platform. Breadth meant the fraction of unique TCRs that were SARS-CoV-2-associated, whereas depth meant the fraction of total T cells that were SARS-CoV-2-associated. Each spike-specific TCR was assigned to its reactive spike region and to a CD4 or CD8 class using the MIRA data. Log10-transformed breadth and depth values were compared by one-way ANOVA with Sidak's multiple comparisons tests. TCRdb took over this immuneACCESS table, retaining in-frame rearrangements with V and J assigned. Such tables are incomplete; in checked studies, under half of the missing clones stem from an unresolved V gene, and the remainder is unexplained. That table is the source of V, J and clone size, and D and trimming were worked out from the DNA. A total of more than 35,000 clones appear in this sample, 83% of them only once. More than 45% of the sample rests with the top ten.

The time point label, as the study defines it: baseline before first vaccination. Vaccinee samples came from UK trials COV001 and COV002, including a single-blind randomized controlled phase 2/3 trial of AZD1222 (ChAdOx1 nCoV-19) in healthy adults. For TCRbeta chain sequencing, PBMC samples were collected from trial participants at day 0 and at day 28 after the second dose. A remark on this clone: Its antigen is not yet known. No base quality values were provided; no much bigger clone lies one nucleotide off.

The chain uses TRBV5-6 and TRBJ2-6; perhaps TRBD1 is the D gene, with 6 bases matching. This clonotype originated in an adult in good health. Sequenced material: peripheral blood, taken on day 0 of AZD1222 vaccination. The CDR3 here reads CASSWDIASGANVLTF. Read as DNA, the sequence is TGTGCCAGCAGCTGGGACATCGCCTCTGGGGCCAACGTCCTGACTTTC. With the portions outside the CDR3 filled from the reference TRBV5-6 and TRBJ2-6 genes, the complete variable region becomes DAGVTQSPTHLIKTRGQQVTLRCSPKSGHDTVSWYQQALGQGPQFIFQYYEEEERQRGNFPDRFSGHQFPNYSSELNVNALLLGDSALYLCASSWDIASGANVLTFGAGSRLTVL.